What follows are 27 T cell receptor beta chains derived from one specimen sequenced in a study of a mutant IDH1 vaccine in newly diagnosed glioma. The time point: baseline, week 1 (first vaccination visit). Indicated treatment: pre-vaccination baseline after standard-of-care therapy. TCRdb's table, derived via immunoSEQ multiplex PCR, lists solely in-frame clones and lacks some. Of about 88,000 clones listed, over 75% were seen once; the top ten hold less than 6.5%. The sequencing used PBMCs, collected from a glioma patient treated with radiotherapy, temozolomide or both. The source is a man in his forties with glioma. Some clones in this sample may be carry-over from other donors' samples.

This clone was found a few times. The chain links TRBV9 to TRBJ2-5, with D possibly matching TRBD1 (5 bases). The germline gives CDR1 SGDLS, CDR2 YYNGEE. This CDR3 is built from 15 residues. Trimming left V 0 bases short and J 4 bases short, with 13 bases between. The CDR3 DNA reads TGTGCCAGCAGCGTAGATGGGGCCCCGGGAGAGACCCAGTACTTC. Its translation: CASSVDGAPGETQYF.

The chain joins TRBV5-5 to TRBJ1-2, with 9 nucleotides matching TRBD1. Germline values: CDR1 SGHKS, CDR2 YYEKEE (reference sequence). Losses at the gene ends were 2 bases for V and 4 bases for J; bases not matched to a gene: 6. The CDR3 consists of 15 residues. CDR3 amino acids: CASSFPGQGAYGYTF. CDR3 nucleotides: TGTGCCAGCAGCTTCCCGGGACAGGGTGCCTATGGCTACACCTTC.

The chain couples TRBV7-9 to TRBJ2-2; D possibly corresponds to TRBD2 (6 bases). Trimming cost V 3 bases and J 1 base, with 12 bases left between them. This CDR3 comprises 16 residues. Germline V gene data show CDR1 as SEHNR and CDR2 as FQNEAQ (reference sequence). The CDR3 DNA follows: TGTGCCAGCAGCTTTGGGGGGAATCGGAACACCGGGGAGCTGTTTTTT. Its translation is CASSFGGNRNTGELFF.

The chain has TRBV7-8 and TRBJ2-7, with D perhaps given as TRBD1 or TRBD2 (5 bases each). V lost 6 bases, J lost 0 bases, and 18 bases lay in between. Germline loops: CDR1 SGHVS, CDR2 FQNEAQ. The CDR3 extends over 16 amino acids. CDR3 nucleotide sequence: TGTGCCAGCAGATCAATTCGGGACCAAAGCTCCTACGAGCAGTACTTC. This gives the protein CASRSIRDQSSYEQYF.

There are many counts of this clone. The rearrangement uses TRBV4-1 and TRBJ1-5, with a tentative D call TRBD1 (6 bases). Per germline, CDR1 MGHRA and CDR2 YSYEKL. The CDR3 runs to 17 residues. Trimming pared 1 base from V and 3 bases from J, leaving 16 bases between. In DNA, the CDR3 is TGCGCCAGCAGCCAAGGATTTCCCGGGGGCACCAATCAGCCCCAGCATTTT. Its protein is CASSQGFPGGTNQPQHF.

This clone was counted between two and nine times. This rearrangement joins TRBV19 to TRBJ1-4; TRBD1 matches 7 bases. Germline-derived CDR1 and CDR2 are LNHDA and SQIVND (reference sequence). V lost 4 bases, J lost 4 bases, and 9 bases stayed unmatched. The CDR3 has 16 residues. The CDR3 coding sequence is TGTGCCAGTAGTAGACCTCCGGGACAGATTAATGAAAAACTGTTTTTT. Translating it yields CASSRPPGQINEKLFF.

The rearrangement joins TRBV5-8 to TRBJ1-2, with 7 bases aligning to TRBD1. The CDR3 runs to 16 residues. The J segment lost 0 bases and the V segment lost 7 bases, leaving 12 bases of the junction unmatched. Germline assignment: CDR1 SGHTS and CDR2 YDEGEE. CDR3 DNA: TGTGCCAGCCTTCGAGACAGGGCAGTAACTAACTATGGCTACACCTTC. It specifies CASLRDRAVTNYGYTF.

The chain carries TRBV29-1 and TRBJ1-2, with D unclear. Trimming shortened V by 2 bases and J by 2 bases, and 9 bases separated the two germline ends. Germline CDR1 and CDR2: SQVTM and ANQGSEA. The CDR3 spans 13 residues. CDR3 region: CSVERPGNYGYTF. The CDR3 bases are TGCAGCGTTGAACGTCCGGGGAACTATGGCTACACCTTC. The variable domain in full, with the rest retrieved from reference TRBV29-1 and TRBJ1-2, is SAVISQKPSRDICQRGTSLTIQCQVDSQVTMMFWYRQQPGQSLTLIATANQGSEATYESGFVIDKFPISRPNLTFSTLTVSNMSPEDSSIYLCSVERPGNYGYTFGSGTRLTVV.

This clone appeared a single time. The CDR3 nucleotides are TGTGCCAGCAGCTTAGGACAGGATAGCTCCTACGAGCAGTACTTC. Its protein is CASSLGQDSSYEQYF. V usage is TRBV7-9 and J usage is TRBJ2-7; tentatively, D is TRBD1 (6 bases). Trimming removed 1 base from V and 0 bases from J, with 10 bases in between. This CDR3 has 15 residues. Germline CDR1 SEHNR, CDR2 FQNEAQ (reference sequence).

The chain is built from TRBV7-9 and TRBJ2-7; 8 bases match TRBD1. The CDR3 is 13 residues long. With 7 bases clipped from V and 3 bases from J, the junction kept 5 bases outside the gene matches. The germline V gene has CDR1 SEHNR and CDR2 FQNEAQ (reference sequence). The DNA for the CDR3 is TGTGCCAGCAAACCAACAGGGGGCTACGAGCAGTACTTC. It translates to CASKPTGGYEQYF.

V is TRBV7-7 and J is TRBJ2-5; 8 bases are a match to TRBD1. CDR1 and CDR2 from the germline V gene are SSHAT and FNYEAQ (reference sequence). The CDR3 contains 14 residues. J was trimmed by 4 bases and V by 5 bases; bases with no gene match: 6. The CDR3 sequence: CASSPSGQGETQYF. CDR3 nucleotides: TGTGCCAGCAGCCCCTCAGGACAGGGAGAGACCCAGTACTTC.

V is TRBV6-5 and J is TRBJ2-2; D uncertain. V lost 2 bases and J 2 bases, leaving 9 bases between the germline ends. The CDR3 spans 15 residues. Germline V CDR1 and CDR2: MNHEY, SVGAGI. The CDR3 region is CASSYIGLNTGELFF. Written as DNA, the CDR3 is TGTGCCAGCAGTTACATCGGCTTAAACACCGGGGAGCTGTTTTTT.

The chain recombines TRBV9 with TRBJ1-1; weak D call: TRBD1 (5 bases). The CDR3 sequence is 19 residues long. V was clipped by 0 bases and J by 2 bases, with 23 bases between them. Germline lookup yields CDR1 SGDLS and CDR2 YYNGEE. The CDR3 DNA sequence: TGTGCCAGCAGCGTAGTAGTGGGGGGGAGAGGCCGACCTAACACTGAAGCTTTCTTT. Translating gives CASSVVVGGRGRPNTEAFF.

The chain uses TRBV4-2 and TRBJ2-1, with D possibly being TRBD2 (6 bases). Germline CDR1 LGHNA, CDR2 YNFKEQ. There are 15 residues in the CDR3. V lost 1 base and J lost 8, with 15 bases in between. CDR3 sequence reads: CASSQVLATGDEQFF. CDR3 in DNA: TGTGCCAGCAGCCAAGTGTTGGCCACGGGGGATGAGCAGTTCTTC.

CDR3 DNA: TGTGCCAGCAGCCAACGAGGGGGACGCTCCTACAATGAGCAGTTCTTC. Its protein product is CASSQRGGRSYNEQFF. The chain carries TRBV7-2 and TRBJ2-1; maybe TRBD1 (6 bases). V was trimmed by 5 bases and J by 0 bases, leaving 14 bases between them. Germline-derived CDR1 and CDR2 are SGHTA and FQGNSA. CDR3 size: 16 residues.

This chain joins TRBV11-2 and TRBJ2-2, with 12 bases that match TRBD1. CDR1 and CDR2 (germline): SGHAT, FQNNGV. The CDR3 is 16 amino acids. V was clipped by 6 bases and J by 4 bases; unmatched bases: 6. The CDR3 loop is CASRLPGQGATGELFF. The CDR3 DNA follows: TGTGCCAGCAGGTTACCGGGACAGGGGGCCACCGGGGAGCTGTTTTTT.

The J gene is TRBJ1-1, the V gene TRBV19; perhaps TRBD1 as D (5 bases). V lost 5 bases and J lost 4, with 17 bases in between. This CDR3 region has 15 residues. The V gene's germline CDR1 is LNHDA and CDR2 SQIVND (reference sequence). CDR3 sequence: CASSDQGPMTTEAFF. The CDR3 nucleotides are TGTGCCAGTAGTGACCAGGGCCCCATGACCACTGAAGCTTTCTTT.

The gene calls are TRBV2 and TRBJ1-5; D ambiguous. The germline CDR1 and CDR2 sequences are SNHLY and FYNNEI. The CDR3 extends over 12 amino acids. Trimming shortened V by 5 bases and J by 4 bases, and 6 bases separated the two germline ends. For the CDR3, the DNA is TGTGCCAGCAGTCTCCAGAATCAGCCCCAGCATTTT. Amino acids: CASSLQNQPQHF.

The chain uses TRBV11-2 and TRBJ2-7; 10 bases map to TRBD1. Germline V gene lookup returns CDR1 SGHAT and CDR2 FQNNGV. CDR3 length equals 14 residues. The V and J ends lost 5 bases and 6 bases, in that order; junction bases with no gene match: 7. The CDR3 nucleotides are TGTGCCAGCAGCCCGGGACAGGGGAAGGGCGAGCAGTACTTC. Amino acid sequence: CASSPGQGKGEQYF.

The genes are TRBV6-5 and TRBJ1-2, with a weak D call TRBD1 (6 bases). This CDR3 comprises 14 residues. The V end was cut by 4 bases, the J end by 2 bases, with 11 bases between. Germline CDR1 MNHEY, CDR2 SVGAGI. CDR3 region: CASSLGQGNYGYTF. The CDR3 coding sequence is TGTGCCAGCAGTTTAGGTCAGGGGAACTATGGCTACACCTTC.

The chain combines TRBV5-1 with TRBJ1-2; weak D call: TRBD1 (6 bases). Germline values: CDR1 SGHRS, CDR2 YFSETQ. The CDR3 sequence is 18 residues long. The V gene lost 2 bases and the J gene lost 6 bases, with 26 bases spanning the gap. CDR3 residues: CASSFWAPGDPRDNGYTF. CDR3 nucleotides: TGCGCCAGCAGCTTTTGGGCCCCAGGGGATCCTCGGGATAATGGCTACACCTTC.

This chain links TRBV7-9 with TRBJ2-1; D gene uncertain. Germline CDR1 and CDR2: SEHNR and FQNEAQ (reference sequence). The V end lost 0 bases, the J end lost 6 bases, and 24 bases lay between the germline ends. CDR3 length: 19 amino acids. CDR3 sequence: CASSLASHRPRGSSNEQFF. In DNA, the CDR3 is TGTGCCAGCAGCTTAGCTTCACACCGGCCTAGAGGTAGTTCCAATGAGCAGTTCTTC. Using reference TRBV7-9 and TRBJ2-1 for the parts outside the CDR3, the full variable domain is DTGVSQNPRHKITKRGQNVTFRCDPISEHNRLYWYRQTLGQGPEFLTYFQNEAQLEKSRLLSDRFSAERPKGSFSTLEIQRTEQGDSAMYLCASSLASHRPRGSSNEQFFGPGTRLTVL.

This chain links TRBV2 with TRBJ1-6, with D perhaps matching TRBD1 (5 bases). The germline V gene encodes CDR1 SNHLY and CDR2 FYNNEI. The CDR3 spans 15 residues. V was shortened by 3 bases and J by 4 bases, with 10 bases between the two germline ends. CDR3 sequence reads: CASSDRVRYNSPLHF. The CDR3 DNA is TGTGCCAGCAGTGACAGGGTGAGGTATAATTCACCCCTCCACTTT.

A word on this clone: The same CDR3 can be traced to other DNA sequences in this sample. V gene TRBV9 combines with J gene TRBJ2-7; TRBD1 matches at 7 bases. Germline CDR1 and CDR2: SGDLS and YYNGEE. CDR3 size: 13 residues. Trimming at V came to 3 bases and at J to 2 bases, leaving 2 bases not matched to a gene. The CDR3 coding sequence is TGTGCCAGCAGCGGACAGGGTGCCTACGAGCAGTACTTC. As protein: CASSGQGAYEQYF.

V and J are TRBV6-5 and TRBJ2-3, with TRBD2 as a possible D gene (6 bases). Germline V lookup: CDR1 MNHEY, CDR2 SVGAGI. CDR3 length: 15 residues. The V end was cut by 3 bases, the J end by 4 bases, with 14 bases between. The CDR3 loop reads CASSYGTRPPDTQYF. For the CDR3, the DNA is TGTGCCAGCAGTTATGGGACTCGACCTCCAGATACGCAGTATTTT.

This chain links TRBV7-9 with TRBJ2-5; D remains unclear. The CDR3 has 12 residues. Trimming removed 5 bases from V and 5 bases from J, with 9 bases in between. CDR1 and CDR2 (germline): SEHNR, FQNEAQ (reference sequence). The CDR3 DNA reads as TGTGCCAGCAGCCTTAGTGGGGAGACCCAGTACTTC. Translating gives CASSLSGETQYF.

In DNA form, the CDR3 reads TGTGCCAGCAGCGTAGATGTCAGCTCTGGAAACACCATATATTTT. Residues: CASSVDVSSGNTIYF. This chain uses TRBV9 with TRBJ1-3; D is undetermined. Deletions cut 0 bases from V and 0 bases from J, with 7 bases between. Germline V gives CDR1 SGDLS, CDR2 YYNGEE. The CDR3 contains 15 residues.